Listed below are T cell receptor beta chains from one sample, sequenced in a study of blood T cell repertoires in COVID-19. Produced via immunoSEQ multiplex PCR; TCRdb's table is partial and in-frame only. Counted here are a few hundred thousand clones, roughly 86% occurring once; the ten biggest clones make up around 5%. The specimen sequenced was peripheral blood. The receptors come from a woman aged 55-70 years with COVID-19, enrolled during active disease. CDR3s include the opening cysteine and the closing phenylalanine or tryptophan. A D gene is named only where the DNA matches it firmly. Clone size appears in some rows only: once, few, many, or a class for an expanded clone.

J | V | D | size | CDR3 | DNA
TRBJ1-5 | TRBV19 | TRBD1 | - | CASTLYPIGTGPNQPQHF | TGTGCCAGTACCCTATACCCAATCGGGACAGGGCCCAATCAGCCCCAGCATTTT
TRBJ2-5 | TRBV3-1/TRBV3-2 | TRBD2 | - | CASSPFAGGGQYF | TGTGCCAGCAGCCCGTTCGCGGGGGGCGGCCAGTACTTC
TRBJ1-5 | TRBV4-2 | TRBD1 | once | CASSQDGTGDQPQHF | TGTGCCAGCAGCCAAGATGGGACAGGGGACCAGCCCCAGCATTTT
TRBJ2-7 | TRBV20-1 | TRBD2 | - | CSASRGPSGTSEQYF | TGCAGTGCTAGTCGGGGCCCTAGCGGGACTTCCGAGCAGTACTTC
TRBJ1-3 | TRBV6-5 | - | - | CASSYSGLNSGNTIYF | TGTGCCAGCAGTTACTCTGGCCTGAACTCTGGAAACACCATATATTTT
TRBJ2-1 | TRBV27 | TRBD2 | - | CASGRGPGGSNEQFF | TGTGCCAGCGGTCGAGGGCCGGGGGGAAGCAATGAGCAGTTCTTC
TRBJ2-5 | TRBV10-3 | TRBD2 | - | CAISGALAGGETQYF | TGTGCCATCAGTGGAGCACTAGCGGGAGGAGAGACCCAGTACTTC
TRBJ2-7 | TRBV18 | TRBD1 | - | CASSLTGNEQYF | TGTGCCAGCTCACTGACAGGGAACGAGCAGTACTTC
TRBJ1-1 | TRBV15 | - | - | CATSRGGTGNTEAFF | TGTGCCACCAGCAGAGGGGGCACCGGGAACACTGAAGCTTTCTTT
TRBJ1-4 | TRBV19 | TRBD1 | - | CASSFRGQVLFF | TGTGCCAGTAGTTTCAGGGGGCAGGTCCTGTTTTTT
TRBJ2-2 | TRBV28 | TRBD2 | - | CASSTRLAGNTGELFF | TGTGCCAGCAGTACCCGACTAGCGGGAAACACCGGGGAGCTGTTTTTT
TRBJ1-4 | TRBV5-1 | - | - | CASSLTGSRAKLFF | TGCGCCAGCAGCTTGACAGGGTCGAGGGCGAAACTGTTTTTT
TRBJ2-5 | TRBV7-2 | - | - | CASSLGGRVSETQYF | TGTGCCAGCAGCTTAGGTGGCAGGGTGTCAGAGACCCAGTACTTC
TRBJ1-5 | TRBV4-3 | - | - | CASSQDSYSNQPQHF | TGCGCCAGCAGCCAAGACAGTTATAGCAATCAGCCCCAGCATTTT
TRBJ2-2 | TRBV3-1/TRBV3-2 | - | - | CASSQVSTTNTGELFF | TGTGCCAGCAGCCAAGTGTCTACCACGAACACCGGGGAGCTGTTTTTT
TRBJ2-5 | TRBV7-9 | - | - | CASSATAGLETQYF | TGTGCCAGCAGCGCAACCGCAGGGTTAGAGACCCAGTACTTC
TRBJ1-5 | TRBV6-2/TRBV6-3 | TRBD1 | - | CASSSGTGKEPQHF | TGTGCCAGCAGTAGCGGGACAGGTAAGGAGCCCCAGCATTTT
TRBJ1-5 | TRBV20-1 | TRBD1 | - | CSASTGGEPNQPQHF | TGCAGTGCTAGTACAGGGGGAGAACCCAATCAGCCCCAGCATTTT
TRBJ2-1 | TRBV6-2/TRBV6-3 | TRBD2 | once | CASSWAGGPSEQFF | TGTGCCAGCAGTTGGGCGGGAGGGCCCAGTGAGCAGTTCTTC
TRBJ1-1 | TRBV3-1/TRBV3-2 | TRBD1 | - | CASSQPGGQGLVMNTEAFF | TGTGCCAGCAGCCAGCCGGGAGGACAGGGACTCGTTATGAACACTGAAGCTTTCTTT
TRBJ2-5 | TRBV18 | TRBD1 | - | CASSRPQGTEETQYF | TGTGCCAGCTCACGGCCACAGGGGACCGAAGAGACCCAGTACTTC
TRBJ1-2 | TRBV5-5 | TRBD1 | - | CASSLAFDRGRGYTF | TGTGCCAGCAGCTTGGCCTTCGACAGGGGTCGAGGCTACACCTTC
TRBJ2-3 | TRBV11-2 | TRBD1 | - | CASSPDRVTDTQYF | TGTGCCAGCAGCCCCGACAGGGTCACAGATACGCAGTATTTT
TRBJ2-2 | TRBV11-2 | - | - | CASSLVEVGELFF | TGTGCCAGCAGCTTAGTGGAGGTCGGGGAGCTGTTTTTT
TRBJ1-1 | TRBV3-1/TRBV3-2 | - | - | CASSHGRFSGRRKNTEAFF | TGTGCCAGCAGCCATGGTAGGTTCTCCGGGAGGAGAAAGAACACTGAAGCTTTCTTT
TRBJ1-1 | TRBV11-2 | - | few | CASSLRTEAFF | TGTGCCAGCAGCCTCAGGACTGAAGCTTTCTTT
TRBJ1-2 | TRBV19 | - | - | CASSILGALGYTF | TGTGCCAGTAGTATCTTGGGCGCACTCGGCTACACCTTC
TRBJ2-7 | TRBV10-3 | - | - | CATKSGMDEQYF | TGTGCCACAAAATCAGGGATGGACGAGCAGTACTTC
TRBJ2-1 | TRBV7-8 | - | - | CASTGGYNEQFF | TGTGCCAGCACTGGCGGCTACAATGAGCAGTTCTTC
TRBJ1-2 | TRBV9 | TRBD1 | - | CASSGPGQGGYTF | TGTGCCAGCAGCGGCCCGGGACAGGGAGGCTACACCTTC
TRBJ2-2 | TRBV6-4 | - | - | CASSQGGPNTGELFF | TGTGCCAGCAGTCAGGGGGGCCCGAACACCGGGGAGCTGTTTTTT
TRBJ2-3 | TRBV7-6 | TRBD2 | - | CASSLVAGGADTQYF | TGTGCCAGCAGCTTAGTAGCGGGGGGAGCAGATACGCAGTATTTT